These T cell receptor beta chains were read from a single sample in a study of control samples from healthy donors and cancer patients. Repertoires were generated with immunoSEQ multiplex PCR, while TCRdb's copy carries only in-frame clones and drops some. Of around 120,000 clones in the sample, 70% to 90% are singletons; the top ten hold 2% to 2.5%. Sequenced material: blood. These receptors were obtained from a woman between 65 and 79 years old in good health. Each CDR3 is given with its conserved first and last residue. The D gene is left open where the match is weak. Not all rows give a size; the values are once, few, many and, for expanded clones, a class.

cdr3_nt: TGCGCCAGCAGCTCAGGATCCGGGACTGGAAGCACAGATACGCAGTATTTT; cdr3_aa: CASSSGSGTGSTDTQYF; j_call: TRBJ2-3; d_call: .; v_call: TRBV5-1; clone_size: .
cdr3_nt: TGTGCCACCAGCAGAGAGGGCGCGATGGAGTCCACCCTCCACTTT; cdr3_aa: CATSREGAMESTLHF; j_call: TRBJ1-6; d_call: .; v_call: TRBV15; clone_size: .
cdr3_nt: TGTGCCAGCAGCTTGCCGTTCTCCGGGACAGGGGTTCACAATGAGCAGTTCTTC; cdr3_aa: CASSLPFSGTGVHNEQFF; j_call: TRBJ2-1; d_call: TRBD1; v_call: TRBV7-9; clone_size: .
cdr3_nt: TGTGCCAGTAGTAAACAAGGAAACACCATATATTTT; cdr3_aa: CASSKQGNTIYF; j_call: TRBJ1-3; d_call: .; v_call: TRBV19; clone_size: few
cdr3_nt: TGCGCCAGCAGTGACGGCACTACCTACGAGCAGTACTTC; cdr3_aa: CASSDGTTYEQYF; j_call: TRBJ2-7; d_call: .; v_call: TRBV10-1; clone_size: .
cdr3_nt: TGTGCCAGCAGTCAGGGTTGGAAGACCCAGTACTTC; cdr3_aa: CASSQGWKTQYF; j_call: TRBJ2-5; d_call: .; v_call: TRBV6-5; clone_size: .
cdr3_nt: TGTGCCAGTAGAGCCCGGGTGGGGGCGCCCCAGCATTTT; cdr3_aa: CASRARVGAPQHF; j_call: TRBJ1-5; d_call: .; v_call: TRBV19; clone_size: .
cdr3_nt: TGTGCCAGCAGCTTAACCGGGACTAGCGGGGGGGAGACCCAGTACTTC; cdr3_aa: CASSLTGTSGGETQYF; j_call: TRBJ2-5; d_call: TRBD2; v_call: TRBV7-3; clone_size: .
cdr3_nt: TGTGCCAGCAGCCCGGGAACCGAGAACACTGAAGCTTTCTTT; cdr3_aa: CASSPGTENTEAFF; j_call: TRBJ1-1; d_call: .; v_call: TRBV7-3; clone_size: .
cdr3_nt: TGTGCCAGCAGTACAGGGAAGGGTGACTACGAGCAGTACTTC; cdr3_aa: CASSTGKGDYEQYF; j_call: TRBJ2-7; d_call: .; v_call: TRBV2; clone_size: .
cdr3_nt: TGTGCCAGTAGTAACAGGGGGTCATCCCTTAGCACAGATACGCAGTATTTT; cdr3_aa: CASSNRGSSLSTDTQYF; j_call: TRBJ2-3; d_call: TRBD1; v_call: TRBV19; clone_size: .
cdr3_nt: TGTGCCAGCAGTGAAAGGGCGGCGGGCAATCAGCCCCAGCATTTT; cdr3_aa: CASSERAAGNQPQHF; j_call: TRBJ1-5; d_call: .; v_call: TRBV2; clone_size: .
cdr3_nt: TGTGCCAGCAGCCCGCCGACAGGGGCCTATGGCTACACCTTC; cdr3_aa: CASSPPTGAYGYTF; j_call: TRBJ1-2; d_call: TRBD1; v_call: TRBV7-2; clone_size: .
cdr3_nt: TGTGCCAGCAGTGAAGTTGGAAGGGGCCACGAGCAGTACTTC; cdr3_aa: CASSEVGRGHEQYF; j_call: TRBJ2-7; d_call: .; v_call: TRBV6-1; clone_size: .
cdr3_nt: TGTGCCACTCGGAGGGGGATAAACACTGAAGCTTTCTTT; cdr3_aa: CATRRGINTEAFF; j_call: TRBJ1-1; d_call: .; v_call: TRBV11-2; clone_size: .
cdr3_nt: TGTGCCAGCAGCTTTGTCCATGAGCAGTTCTTC; cdr3_aa: CASSFVHEQFF; j_call: TRBJ2-1; d_call: .; v_call: TRBV7-2; clone_size: once
cdr3_nt: TGCGCCAGCAGCGGTGGGACGGGGCAAGACTACGAGCAGTACTTC; cdr3_aa: CASSGGTGQDYEQYF; j_call: TRBJ2-7; d_call: .; v_call: TRBV5-1; clone_size: .
cdr3_nt: TGCGCCAGCAGCCAAGGGCCAGGGGACGCAAACACTGAAGCTTTCTTT; cdr3_aa: CASSQGPGDANTEAFF; j_call: TRBJ1-1; d_call: .; v_call: TRBV4-1; clone_size: .
cdr3_nt: TGTGCCAGCAGCCGGGGACAGGGGGTGTCCTACGAGCAGTACTTC; cdr3_aa: CASSRGQGVSYEQYF; j_call: TRBJ2-7; d_call: TRBD1; v_call: TRBV2; clone_size: once
cdr3_nt: TGTGCCAGCAGCCTCCTTGAGGACAATCAGCCCCAGCATTTT; cdr3_aa: CASSLLEDNQPQHF; j_call: TRBJ1-5; d_call: .; v_call: TRBV2; clone_size: few
cdr3_nt: TGTGCCAGCTCACCACAGCAGAATCAGCCCCAGCATTTT; cdr3_aa: CASSPQQNQPQHF; j_call: TRBJ1-5; d_call: .; v_call: TRBV18; clone_size: .
cdr3_nt: TGTGCCAGCACCCCCGGGCCGAGGTATAATTCACCCCTCCACTTT; cdr3_aa: CASTPGPRYNSPLHF; j_call: TRBJ1-6; d_call: .; v_call: TRBV5-5; clone_size: .
cdr3_nt: TGCGCCAGCAGCTTGGTTGCAGGGGGGAATGAGCAGTTCTTC; cdr3_aa: CASSLVAGGNEQFF; j_call: TRBJ2-1; d_call: .; v_call: TRBV5-1; clone_size: few
cdr3_nt: TGCAGTGCTAGTACCTGGGGTCGGGGTAATTCACCCCTCCACTTT; cdr3_aa: CSASTWGRGNSPLHF; j_call: TRBJ1-6; d_call: .; v_call: TRBV20-1; clone_size: .
cdr3_nt: TGTGCCAGCACCCGTATCAATGAGCAGTTCTTC; cdr3_aa: CASTRINEQFF; j_call: TRBJ2-1; d_call: .; v_call: TRBV12-3/TRBV12-4; clone_size: .
cdr3_nt: TGTGCCAGCAGCTTAGATAGGACTAGCGGGGGGGCGCGGGAGACCCAGTACTTC; cdr3_aa: CASSLDRTSGGARETQYF; j_call: TRBJ2-5; d_call: TRBD2; v_call: TRBV7-2; clone_size: .
cdr3_nt: TGTGCCAGCAGCTTTAGCCGGGGAGGACTATACAATGAGCAGTTCTTC; cdr3_aa: CASSFSRGGLYNEQFF; j_call: TRBJ2-1; d_call: .; v_call: TRBV7-3; clone_size: .
cdr3_nt: TGTGCCAGTAGTATGCAGTTGGTCGGGGAGCTGTTTTTT; cdr3_aa: CASSMQLVGELFF; j_call: TRBJ2-2; d_call: .; v_call: TRBV19; clone_size: .
cdr3_nt: TGTGCCAGCAGTGGTCAGGGGGCAGTATATGGCTACACCTTC; cdr3_aa: CASSGQGAVYGYTF; j_call: TRBJ1-2; d_call: TRBD1; v_call: TRBV2; clone_size: few
cdr3_nt: TGTGCCACCAGTGATCCCGGGACAGGGGGCGAGCAGTACTTC; cdr3_aa: CATSDPGTGGEQYF; j_call: TRBJ2-7; d_call: TRBD1; v_call: TRBV24-1; clone_size: .
cdr3_nt: TGTGCCAGCAGCCCCGCGGCGGCGGACAGGGTAGAGGTGTTTTTT; cdr3_aa: CASSPAAADRVEVFF; j_call: TRBJ2-2; d_call: TRBD1; v_call: TRBV7-2; clone_size: .
cdr3_nt: TGTGCCAGCTCCCGGGGGGCGGTCACTGAAGCTTTCTTT; cdr3_aa: CASSRGAVTEAFF; j_call: TRBJ1-1; d_call: .; v_call: TRBV9; clone_size: .
cdr3_nt: TGTGCCAGCAGTCCCTACGGGGGGTTTCAAGCTTTCTTT; cdr3_aa: CASSPYGGFQAFF; j_call: TRBJ1-1; d_call: .; v_call: TRBV27; clone_size: .
cdr3_nt: TGTGCCACCAGCAGAGAGGGCAATTCACCCCTCCACTTT; cdr3_aa: CATSREGNSPLHF; j_call: TRBJ1-6; d_call: .; v_call: TRBV15; clone_size: once
cdr3_nt: TGTGCCAGCAGCCCAAGCTGGGGCACTGAAGCTTTCTTT; cdr3_aa: CASSPSWGTEAFF; j_call: TRBJ1-1; d_call: .; v_call: TRBV9; clone_size: .
cdr3_nt: TGTGCCAGTAGTTCACAAACCCCCCCTAGGGGAGAGACCCAGTACTTC; cdr3_aa: CASSSQTPPRGETQYF; j_call: TRBJ2-5; d_call: .; v_call: TRBV19; clone_size: .
cdr3_nt: TGTGCCAGCAGCTTAGCGGGCAGCTCTGGAAACACCATATATTTT; cdr3_aa: CASSLAGSSGNTIYF; j_call: TRBJ1-3; d_call: .; v_call: TRBV7-9; clone_size: few
cdr3_nt: TGTGCCAGCAGCCAAGAACGGCAGGCCGTCTCTGGAAACACCATATATTTT; cdr3_aa: CASSQERQAVSGNTIYF; j_call: TRBJ1-3; d_call: .; v_call: TRBV3-1/TRBV3-2; clone_size: few
cdr3_nt: TGTGCCAGCAGCTTAGGTGCCAGGGGGCAAACTGAAGCTTTCTTT; cdr3_aa: CASSLGARGQTEAFF; j_call: TRBJ1-1; d_call: TRBD1; v_call: TRBV11-2; clone_size: .
cdr3_nt: TGTGCCAGCAGTCAGTATAGCAATCAGCCCCAGCATTTT; cdr3_aa: CASSQYSNQPQHF; j_call: TRBJ1-5; d_call: .; v_call: TRBV6-5; clone_size: .
cdr3_nt: TGTGCCAGCGGAAGGACTAGCGGGGGGGCTTGGAGTGAGCAGTTCTTC; cdr3_aa: CASGRTSGGAWSEQFF; j_call: TRBJ2-1; d_call: TRBD2; v_call: TRBV6-4; clone_size: .
cdr3_nt: TGTGCCAGCTCACGGGGGAGCAATCAGCCCCAGCATTTT; cdr3_aa: CASSRGSNQPQHF; j_call: TRBJ1-5; d_call: .; v_call: TRBV25-1; clone_size: .
cdr3_nt: TGTGCCAGCAGTTACTCGAAGCTTACGACAGGGGGTACTGAAGCTTTCTTT; cdr3_aa: CASSYSKLTTGGTEAFF; j_call: TRBJ1-1; d_call: TRBD1; v_call: TRBV6-2/TRBV6-3; clone_size: .
cdr3_nt: TGTGCCAGCAGCGGACAGGGGTGGGATGAAAAACTGTTTTTT; cdr3_aa: CASSGQGWDEKLFF; j_call: TRBJ1-4; d_call: TRBD1; v_call: TRBV9; clone_size: .
cdr3_nt: TGCGCCAGCAGCTTGGTTTCGGGGCCTAATGAAAAACTGTTTTTT; cdr3_aa: CASSLVSGPNEKLFF; j_call: TRBJ1-4; d_call: .; v_call: TRBV5-1; clone_size: .
cdr3_nt: TGTGCCATCAGCCCCGTTGGGGCAAGCTACGAGCAGTACTTC; cdr3_aa: CAISPVGASYEQYF; j_call: TRBJ2-7; d_call: .; v_call: TRBV10-3; clone_size: .
cdr3_nt: TGTGCCAGCAGCCACGGACCGGGAAATCAGCCCCAGCATTTT; cdr3_aa: CASSHGPGNQPQHF; j_call: TRBJ1-5; d_call: .; v_call: TRBV5-5; clone_size: .